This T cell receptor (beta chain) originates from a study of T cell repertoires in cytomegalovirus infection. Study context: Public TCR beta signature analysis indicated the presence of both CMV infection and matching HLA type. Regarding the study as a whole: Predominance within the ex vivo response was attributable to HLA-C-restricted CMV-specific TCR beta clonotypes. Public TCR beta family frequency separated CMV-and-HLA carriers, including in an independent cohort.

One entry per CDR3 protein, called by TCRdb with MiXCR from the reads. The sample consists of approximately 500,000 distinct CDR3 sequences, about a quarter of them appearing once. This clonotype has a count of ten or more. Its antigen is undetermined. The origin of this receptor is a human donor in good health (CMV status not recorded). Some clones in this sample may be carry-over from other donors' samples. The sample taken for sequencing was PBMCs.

CDR3 bases: TGTGCCATTCAGGGGGGTGGAGAGACCCAGTACTTC. As protein: CAIQGGGETQYF. The rearrangement joins TRBV7-2 to TRBJ2-5, with D perhaps TRBD1 (7 bases). The CDR3 covers 12 residues. V was shortened by 10 bases and J by 4 bases, with 13 bases between the two germline ends. From germline, CDR1 is SGHTA and CDR2 FQGNSA.